This entry lists 4 T cell receptor beta chains sequenced from one sample in a study of blood T cell repertoires in COVID-19. TCRdb keeps only in-frame clones here, not all; method: immunoSEQ multiplex PCR. This sample has 45,000 to 50,000 clones, with roughly four fifths found just once. Sequenced material: peripheral blood. The receptors here all came from a middle-aged man with acute or convalescent COVID-19.

The V gene is TRBV20-1, the J gene TRBJ1-1; D remains unclear. The V end lost 3 bases, the J end lost 1 base, and 9 bases lay between the germline ends. Germline V CDR1 and CDR2: DFQATT, SNEGSKA (reference sequence). The CDR3 sequence is 13 residues long. In nucleotides, the CDR3 is TGCAGTGCTAGTCGGAGTTCGAACACTGAAGCTTTCTTT. It is translated as CSASRSSNTEAFF.

The V and J genes are TRBV6-5 and TRBJ1-1; D not resolved. The V gene lost 5 bases and the J gene lost 5 bases, with 9 bases spanning the gap. CDR1 is MNHEY and CDR2 is SVGAGI in the germline V gene. The length of the CDR3 is 12 residues. Here the CDR3 DNA reads TGTGCCAGCAGTCCCCGTCGGACTGAAGCTTTCTTT. Residues: CASSPRRTEAFF.

The chain has TRBV18 and TRBJ2-3, with 12 bases identical to TRBD2. V dropped 5 bases and J dropped 3; count of bases not matched to a gene: 6. Looked up from germline, CDR1 is KGHSH and CDR2 is LQKENI. The length of the CDR3 is 16 residues. The CDR3 spells CASSTPSGGATDTQYF. For the CDR3, the DNA is TGTGCCAGCTCAACCCCTAGCGGGGGGGCAACAGATACGCAGTATTTT.

In its sample, this clone was seen once. One end of the junction fails to match germline, which may point to a read error. This chain joins TRBV9 and TRBJ2-3; TRBD2 aligns across 10 bases. This CDR3 contains 18 residues. From germline, CDR1 is SGDLS and CDR2 YYNGEE. CDR3 DNA sequence: TGTGCCAGCAGCGTAGGGGTAGCGGGGGGCCGAGGGGCAGACACGCAGTATTTT. Translation: CASSVGVAGGRGADTQYF. Full variable domain (outside the CDR3, taken from reference TRBV9 and TRBJ2-3): DSGVTQTPKHLITATGQRVTLRCSPRSGDLSVYWYQQSLDQGLQFLIQYYNGEERAKGNILERFSAQQFPDLHSELNLSSLELGDSALYFCASSVGVAGGRGADTQYFGPGTRLTVL.